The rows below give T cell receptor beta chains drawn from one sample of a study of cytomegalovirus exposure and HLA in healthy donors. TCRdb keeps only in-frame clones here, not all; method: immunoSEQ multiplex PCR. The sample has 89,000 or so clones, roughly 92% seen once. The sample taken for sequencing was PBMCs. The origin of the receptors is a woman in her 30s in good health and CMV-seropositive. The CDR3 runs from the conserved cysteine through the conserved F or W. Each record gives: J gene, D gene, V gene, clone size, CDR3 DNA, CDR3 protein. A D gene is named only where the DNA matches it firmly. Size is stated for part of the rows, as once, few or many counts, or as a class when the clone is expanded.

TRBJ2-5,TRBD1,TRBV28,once,TGTGCCAGCAATCCGGACAGGGTCGGAGAGACCCAGTACTTC,CASNPDRVGETQYF
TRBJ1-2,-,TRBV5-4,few,TGTGCCAGCAGCTTGGCCTTGAGGGGGAGCTATGGCTACACCTTC,CASSLALRGSYGYTF
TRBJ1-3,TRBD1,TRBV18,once,TGTGCCAGCTCAAAGACAGGGGGCGCCTCTGGAAACACCATATATTTT,CASSKTGGASGNTIYF
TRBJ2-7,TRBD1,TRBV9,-,TGTGCCAGCAGCGCCTGGACAGGGTACCCCTACGAGCAGTACTTC,CASSAWTGYPYEQYF
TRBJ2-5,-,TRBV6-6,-,TGTGCCAGCAGTTACCTTAGGGGTCAAGAGACCCAGTACTTC,CASSYLRGQETQYF
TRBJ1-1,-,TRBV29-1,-,TGCAGCGTTGCACAGAACACTGAAGCTTTCTTT,CSVAQNTEAFF
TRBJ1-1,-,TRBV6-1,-,TGTGCCAGTAACCGGGTAGGGGGGAACACTGAAGCTTTCTTT,CASNRVGGNTEAFF
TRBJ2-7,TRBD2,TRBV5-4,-,TGTGCCAGCAGCTTTACTAGCGGGGGGACCTACGAGCAGTACTTC,CASSFTSGGTYEQYF
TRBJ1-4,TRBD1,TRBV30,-,TGTGCCTGGAACCGGGACAGCCCAACTAATGAAAAACTGTTTTTT,CAWNRDSPTNEKLFF
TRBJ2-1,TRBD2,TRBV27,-,TGTGCCAGCAGTTACCGCAGACTAGCGACCTACAATGAGCAGTTCTTC,CASSYRRLATYNEQFF
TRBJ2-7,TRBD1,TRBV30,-,TGTGCCTGGGGACAGGGGACGTACGAGCAGTACTTC,CAWGQGTYEQYF
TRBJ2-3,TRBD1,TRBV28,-,TGTGCCAGCAGTTTGACAGGGACCATGGGGACCTTAGATACGCAGTATTTT,CASSLTGTMGTLDTQYF
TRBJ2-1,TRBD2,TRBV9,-,TGTGCCAGCAGCTCAATAGCGGGAGGGCCCCCGTGGGGCGAGCAGTTCTTC,CASSSIAGGPPWGEQFF
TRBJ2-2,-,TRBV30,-,TGTGCCTGGAGTGTACGGCGGACAGAGAACACCGGGGAGCTGTTTTTT,CAWSVRRTENTGELFF
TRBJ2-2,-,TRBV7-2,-,TGTGCCAGCAGCTTAGTTTCCTTGGGAGCTGCTACCACCGGGGAGCTGTTTTTT,CASSLVSLGAATTGELFF
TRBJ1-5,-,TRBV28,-,TGTGCCAGCAGTTTATTCTACGAGAATCAGCCCCAGCATTTT,CASSLFYENQPQHF
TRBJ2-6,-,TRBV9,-,TGTGCCAGCAGCGTAGTTGAGTCTGGGGCCAACGTCCTGACTTTC,CASSVVESGANVLTF
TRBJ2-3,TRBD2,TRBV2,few,TGTGCCAGAGGGACTAGCGGGAGTGGAGATACGCAGTATTTT,CARGTSGSGDTQYF
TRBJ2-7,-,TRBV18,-,TGTGCCAGCTCGGAGGGACCACTCTACGAGCAGTACTTC,CASSEGPLYEQYF
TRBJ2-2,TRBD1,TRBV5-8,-,TGTGCCAGCACCCTCAGGACAGGGGTAGTCACCGGGGAGCTGTTTTTT,CASTLRTGVVTGELFF
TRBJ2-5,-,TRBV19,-,TGTGCCAGTAGCGAGGCTCTAGCGAGCGAGACCCAGTACTTC,CASSEALASETQYF
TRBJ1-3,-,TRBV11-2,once,TGTGCCAGCAGCTCCATTACAGGGATCTCTGGAAACACCATATATTTT,CASSSITGISGNTIYF
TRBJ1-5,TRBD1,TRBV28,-,TGTGCCAGCAGTTGCGCTACTGCTCTACCCCCGACAGGGGGTTTAGGAAATCAGCCCCAGCATTTT,CASSCATALPPTGGLGNQPQHF
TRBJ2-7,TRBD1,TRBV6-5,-,TGTGCCAGCACCCAACAGGGGGCCCCTAACGAGCAGTACTTC,CASTQQGAPNEQYF
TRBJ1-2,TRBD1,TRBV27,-,TGTGCCAGCACGACAGGGAACTATGGCTACACCTTC,CASTTGNYGYTF
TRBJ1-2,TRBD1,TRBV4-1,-,TGCGCCAGCAGCCAAGGGACAGGGCCTCCCTATGGCTACACCTTC,CASSQGTGPPYGYTF
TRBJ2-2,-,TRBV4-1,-,TGCGCCAGCAGCCAAGATTTAACTAACACCGGGGAGCTGTTTTTT,CASSQDLTNTGELFF
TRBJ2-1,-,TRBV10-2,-,TGCGCCAGCAAGGACACAGGGTTATCCAAATTTGGCTACAATGAGCAGTTCTTC,CASKDTGLSKFGYNEQFF
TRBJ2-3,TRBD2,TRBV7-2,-,TGTGCCAGCAGCTTACATAGCGGGACCACAGATACGCAGTATTTT,CASSLHSGTTDTQYF
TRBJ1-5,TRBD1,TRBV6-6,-,TGTGCCAGCAGTTCCCCTGTACAGGGGCCGCCTTCGCCCCAGCATTTT,CASSSPVQGPPSPQHF
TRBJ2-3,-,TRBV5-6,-,TGTGCCAGCAGCTTTTCCCGGCGGGGGCGGCTGACTAGCACAGATACGCAGTATTTT,CASSFSRRGRLTSTDTQYF
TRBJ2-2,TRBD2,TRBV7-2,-,TGTGCCAGCAGCTTATGGGGACTAGTGAACACCGGGGAGCTGTTTTTT,CASSLWGLVNTGELFF
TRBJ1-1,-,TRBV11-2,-,TGTGCCAGCAGAAAATTCCCGGGAAACATGAACACTGAAGCTTTCTTT,CASRKFPGNMNTEAFF
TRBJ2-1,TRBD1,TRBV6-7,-,TGTGCCAGCAGTTACCACGGGACAGCCAACAATGAGCAGTTCTTC,CASSYHGTANNEQFF
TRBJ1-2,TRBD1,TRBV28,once,TGTGCCAGCAGACGCCAAGGAGGGGGCAGGCCCAGCCCAAACTATGGCTACACCTTC,CASRRQGGGRPSPNYGYTF
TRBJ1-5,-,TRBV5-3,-,TGTGCCAGAAGCTTGGAGGAGGGGTGCAATCAGCCCCAGCATTTT,CARSLEEGCNQPQHF
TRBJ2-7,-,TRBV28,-,TGTGCCAGCAGCCTCGGTACCTACGAGCAGTACTTC,CASSLGTYEQYF
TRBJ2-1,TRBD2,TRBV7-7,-,TGTGCCAGCAGCTTAGATCTAGCGGACAATGAGCAGTTCTTC,CASSLDLADNEQFF
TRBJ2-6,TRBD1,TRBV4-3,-,TGCGCCAGCAGCCAGCCCCAGGGGACAGTTGGGTCTGGGGCCAACGTCCTGACTTTC,CASSQPQGTVGSGANVLTF
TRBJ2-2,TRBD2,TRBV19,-,TGTGCCAGTAGACCGGGACTAGCGGGTCGGGAGCTGTTTTTT,CASRPGLAGRELFF
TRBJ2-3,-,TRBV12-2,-,TGTGCAAGTCGCTGCCAGACTACCCCACTTAGCACAGATACGCAGTATTTT,CASRCQTTPLSTDTQYF
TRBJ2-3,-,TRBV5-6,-,TGTGCCAGCAGCTTGGTTGGCACTAACACAGATACGCAGTATTTT,CASSLVGTNTDTQYF
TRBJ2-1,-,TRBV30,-,TGTGCCTGGAGTGTACTTATCGGATTAGGGGACAATGAGCAGTTCTTC,CAWSVLIGLGDNEQFF
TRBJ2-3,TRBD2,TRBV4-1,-,TGCGCCAGCAGCCAACTAGCGGGAGTTAAATACCGCACAGATACGCAGTATTTT,CASSQLAGVKYRTDTQYF
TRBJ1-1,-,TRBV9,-,TGTGCCAGCAGCCTCAACCTTCCCTCGGGAGTTTTGAACACTGAAGCTTTCTTT,CASSLNLPSGVLNTEAFF
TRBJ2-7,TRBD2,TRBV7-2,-,TGTGCCAGCAGCTTGTCTAGCGGGCGAACCTACGAGCAGTACTTC,CASSLSSGRTYEQYF
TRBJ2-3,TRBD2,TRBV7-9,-,TGTGCCAGCAGGGCGGGAGGGAGCACAGATACGCAGTATTTT,CASRAGGSTDTQYF
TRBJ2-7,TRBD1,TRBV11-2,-,TGTGCCAGCAGCTTGGGACAGAGCTACGAGCAGTACTTC,CASSLGQSYEQYF
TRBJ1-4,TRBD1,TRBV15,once,TGTGCCACCAGCAGAGTCGGGACAGGGGTAAATGAAAAACTGTTTTTT,CATSRVGTGVNEKLFF
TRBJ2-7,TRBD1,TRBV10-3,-,TGTGCCATCAGTCGCCCCGGGACAGTCCCAACCTACGAGCAGTACTTC,CAISRPGTVPTYEQYF
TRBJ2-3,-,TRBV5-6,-,TGTGCCAGCAGCTCGCGACCGGGAGATACGCAGTATTTT,CASSSRPGDTQYF
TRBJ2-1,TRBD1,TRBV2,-,TGTGCCAGCAGACCGGGACAGGGAGTCGGTGAGCAGTTCTTC,CASRPGQGVGEQFF
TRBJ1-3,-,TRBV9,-,TGTGCCAGCAGCCCGCCAGTGACAGGTCGACCCGGGACCATATATTTT,CASSPPVTGRPGTIYF
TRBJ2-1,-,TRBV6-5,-,TGTGCCAGCAGTTACAGGGGGACCTCCTACAATGAGCAGTTCTTC,CASSYRGTSYNEQFF
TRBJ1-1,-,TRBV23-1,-,TGCGCCAGCAGTGAGGACAAAGAAGCTGAAGCTTTCTTT,CASSEDKEAEAFF